This T cell receptor beta chain emerged from a study of CD8 T cells in ankylosing spondylitis. About this clonotype itself: Its antigen remains unknown.

Study observations and caveats: What appeared characteristic of ankylosing spondylitis blood was a TCR beta motif of under 10 highly homologous variants. Earlier reports found some motif variants in synovial fluid and blood in reactive arthritis.

The CDR3 runs 18 residues. J lost 5 bases, V lost 3 bases, and 19 bases had no gene match. CDR1 and CDR2 from the germline V gene are SGDLS and YYNGEE. TCRdb re-derived calls from the 5' RACE reads in MiXCR, one entry per CDR3 protein. The table lists about 240,000 distinct CDR3 sequences, roughly a tenth of them singletons. V is TRBV9 and J is TRBJ1-1, with TRBD1 matching over 7 bases. Sequenced material: blood, either unsorted or a sorted T cell fraction (not recorded which). The clonotype originates from a male donor with ankylosing spondylitis or in good health (not recorded which). This CDR3 is CASSDIGQETITGTEAFF. CDR3 coding DNA: TGTGCCAGCAGCGATATCGGACAGGAGACAATAACGGGAACTGAAGCTTTCTTT.